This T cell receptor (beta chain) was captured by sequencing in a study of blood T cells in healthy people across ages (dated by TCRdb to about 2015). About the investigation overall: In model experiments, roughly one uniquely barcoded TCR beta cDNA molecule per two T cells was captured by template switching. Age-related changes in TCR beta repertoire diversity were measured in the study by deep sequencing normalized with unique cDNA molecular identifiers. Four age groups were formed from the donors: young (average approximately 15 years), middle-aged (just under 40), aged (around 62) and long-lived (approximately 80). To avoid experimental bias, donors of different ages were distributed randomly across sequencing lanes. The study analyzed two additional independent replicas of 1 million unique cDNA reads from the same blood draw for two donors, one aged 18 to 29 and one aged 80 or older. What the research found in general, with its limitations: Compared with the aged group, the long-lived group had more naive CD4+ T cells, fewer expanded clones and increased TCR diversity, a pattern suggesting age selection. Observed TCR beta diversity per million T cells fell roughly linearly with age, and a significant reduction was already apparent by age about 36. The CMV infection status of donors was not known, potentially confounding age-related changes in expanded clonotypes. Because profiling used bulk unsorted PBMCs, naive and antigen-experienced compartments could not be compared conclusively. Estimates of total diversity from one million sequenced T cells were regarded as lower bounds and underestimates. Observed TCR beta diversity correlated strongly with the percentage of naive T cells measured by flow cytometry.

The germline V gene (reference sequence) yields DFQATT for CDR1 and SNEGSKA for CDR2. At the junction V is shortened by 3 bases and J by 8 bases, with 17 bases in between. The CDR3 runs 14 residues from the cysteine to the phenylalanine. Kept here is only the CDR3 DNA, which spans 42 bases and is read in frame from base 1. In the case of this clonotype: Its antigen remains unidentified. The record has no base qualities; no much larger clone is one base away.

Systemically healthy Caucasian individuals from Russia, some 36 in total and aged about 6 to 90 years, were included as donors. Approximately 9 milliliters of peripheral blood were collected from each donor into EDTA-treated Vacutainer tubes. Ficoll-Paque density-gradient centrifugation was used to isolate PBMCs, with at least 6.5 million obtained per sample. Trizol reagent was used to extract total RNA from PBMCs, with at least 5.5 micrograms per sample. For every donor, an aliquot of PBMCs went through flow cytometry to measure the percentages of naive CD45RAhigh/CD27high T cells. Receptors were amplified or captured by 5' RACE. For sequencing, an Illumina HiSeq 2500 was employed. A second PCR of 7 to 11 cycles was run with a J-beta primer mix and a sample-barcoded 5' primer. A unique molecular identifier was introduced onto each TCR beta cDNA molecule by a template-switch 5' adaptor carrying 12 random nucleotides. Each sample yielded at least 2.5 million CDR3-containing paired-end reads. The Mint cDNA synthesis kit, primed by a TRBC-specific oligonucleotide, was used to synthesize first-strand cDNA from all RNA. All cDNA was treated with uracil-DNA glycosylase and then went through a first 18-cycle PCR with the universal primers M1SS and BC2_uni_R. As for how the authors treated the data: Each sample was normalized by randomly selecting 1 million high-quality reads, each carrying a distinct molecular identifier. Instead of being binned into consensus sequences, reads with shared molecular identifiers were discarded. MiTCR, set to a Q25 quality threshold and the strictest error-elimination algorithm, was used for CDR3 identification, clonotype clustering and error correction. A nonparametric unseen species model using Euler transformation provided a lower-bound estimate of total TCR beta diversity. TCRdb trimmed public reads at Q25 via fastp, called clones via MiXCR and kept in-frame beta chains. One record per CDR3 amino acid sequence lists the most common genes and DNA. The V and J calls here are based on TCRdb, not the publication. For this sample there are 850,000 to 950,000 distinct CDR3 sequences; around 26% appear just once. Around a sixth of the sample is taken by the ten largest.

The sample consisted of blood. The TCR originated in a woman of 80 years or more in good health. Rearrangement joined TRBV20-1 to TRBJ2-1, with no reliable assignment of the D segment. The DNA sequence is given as TGCAGTGCTAGCGGCACCACCACCTGGGATGAGCAGTTCTTC. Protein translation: CSASGTTTWDEQFF.